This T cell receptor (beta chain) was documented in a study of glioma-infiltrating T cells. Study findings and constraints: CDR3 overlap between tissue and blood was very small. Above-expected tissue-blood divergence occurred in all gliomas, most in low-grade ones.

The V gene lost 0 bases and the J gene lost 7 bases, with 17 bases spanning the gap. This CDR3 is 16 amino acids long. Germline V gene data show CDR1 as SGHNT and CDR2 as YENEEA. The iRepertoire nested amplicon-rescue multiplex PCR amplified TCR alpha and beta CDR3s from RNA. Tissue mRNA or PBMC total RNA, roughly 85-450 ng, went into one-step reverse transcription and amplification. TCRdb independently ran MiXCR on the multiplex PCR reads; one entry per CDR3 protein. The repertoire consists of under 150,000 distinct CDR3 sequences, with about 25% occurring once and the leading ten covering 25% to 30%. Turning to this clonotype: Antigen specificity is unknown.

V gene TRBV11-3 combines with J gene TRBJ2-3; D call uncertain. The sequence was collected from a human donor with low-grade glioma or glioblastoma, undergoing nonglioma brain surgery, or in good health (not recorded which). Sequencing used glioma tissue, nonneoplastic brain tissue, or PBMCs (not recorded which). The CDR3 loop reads CASSLDSQASSNTQYF. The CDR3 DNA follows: TGTGCCAGCAGCTTAGATAGTCAGGCTAGTAGTAATACGCAGTATTTT.